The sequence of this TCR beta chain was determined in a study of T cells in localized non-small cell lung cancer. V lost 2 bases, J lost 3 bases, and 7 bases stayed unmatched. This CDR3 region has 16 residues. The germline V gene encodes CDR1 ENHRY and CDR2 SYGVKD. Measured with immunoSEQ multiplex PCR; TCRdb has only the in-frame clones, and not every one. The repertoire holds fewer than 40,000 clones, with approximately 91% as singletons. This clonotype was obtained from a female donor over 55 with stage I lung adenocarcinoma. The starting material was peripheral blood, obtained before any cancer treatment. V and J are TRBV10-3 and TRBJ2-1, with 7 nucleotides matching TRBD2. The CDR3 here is CAISEPRLASYNEQFF. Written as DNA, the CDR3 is TGTGCCATCAGTGAGCCCCGACTAGCCAGCTACAATGAGCAGTTCTTC.